This T cell receptor (beta chain) emerged from a study of prognosis after radiotherapy for stage I lung cancer. This clonotype was found many times. This CDR3 has 16 residues. CDR1 SGHRS and CDR2 YFSETQ come from the germline V gene. Trimming left V 4 bases short and J 7 bases short, with 20 bases between. It was by two-round multiplex PCR that TCR beta CDR3 was amplified from genomic DNA. Primers were specific to each TRBV and TRBJ gene in first-round PCR. TCRdb re-derived calls from the multiplex PCR reads in MiXCR, one entry per CDR3 protein. The sample has around 30,000 distinct CDR3 sequences; approximately 30% are singletons.

This specimen consisted of PBMCs, obtained before or after stereotactic body radiation therapy (not recorded which). The TCR originated in a donor at least 50 years old with non-small cell lung cancer. J is TRBJ1-4 and V is TRBV5-1; D is perhaps TRBD1 (6 bases). The CDR3 spells CASSNHRVGTPEKLFF. Here the CDR3 DNA reads TGCGCCAGCAGCAACCACAGGGTGGGGACCCCTGAAAAACTGTTTTTT.